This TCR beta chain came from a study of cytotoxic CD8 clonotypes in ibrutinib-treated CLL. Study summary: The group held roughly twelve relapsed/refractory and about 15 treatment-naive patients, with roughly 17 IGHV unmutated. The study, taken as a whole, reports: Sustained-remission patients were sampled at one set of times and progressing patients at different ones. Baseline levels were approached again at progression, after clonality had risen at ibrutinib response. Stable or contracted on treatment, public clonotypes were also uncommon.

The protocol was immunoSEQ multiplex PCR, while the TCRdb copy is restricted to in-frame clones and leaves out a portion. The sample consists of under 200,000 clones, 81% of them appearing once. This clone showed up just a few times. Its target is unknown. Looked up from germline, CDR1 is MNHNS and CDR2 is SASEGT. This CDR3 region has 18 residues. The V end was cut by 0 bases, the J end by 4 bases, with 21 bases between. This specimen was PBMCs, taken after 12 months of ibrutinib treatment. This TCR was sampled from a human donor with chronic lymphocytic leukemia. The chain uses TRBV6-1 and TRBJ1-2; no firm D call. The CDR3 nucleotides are TGTGCCAGCAGTGAAGCGCAACTTTCGAGGCCGGGCAGCTATGGCTACACCTTC. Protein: CASSEAQLSRPGSYGYTF.